A single sample is the source of the 16 T cell receptor beta chains below, sequenced in a study of early T cells in non-severe SARS-CoV-2 infection. TCRdb processed the 5' RACE reads anew with MiXCR; each CDR3 protein has one entry. The repertoire includes approximately 40,000 distinct CDR3 sequences, approximately 6.2% of them detected once, and 20% sits in the top ten. Sequenced material: whole blood, taken at baseline. These receptors were taken from an adult who was a healthcare worker with PCR-confirmed SARS-CoV-2 infection or an uninfected control (not recorded which).

This clonotype occurred many times. This chain connects TRBV6-2 or TRBV6-3 to TRBJ2-1, with D perhaps matching TRBD1 (5 bases). This CDR3 has 15 residues. Between the trimmed V and J ends, which lost 6 bases and 3 bases, there was a span of 15 bases. Germline CDR1 reads MNHEY; CDR2 reads SVGEGT. CDR3 sequence (DNA): TGTGCCAGCAGCAGGGCCTCCTCGGTCTACAATGAGCAGTTCTTC. Amino acid sequence: CASSRASSVYNEQFF.

Only a few counts were recorded for this clonotype. The J gene is TRBJ2-7, the V gene TRBV7-9, with 12 bases fitting TRBD2. The CDR3 is 13 residues long. CDR1 is SEHNR and CDR2 is FQNEAQ in the germline V gene (reference sequence). V lost 10 bases to trimming and J lost 4 bases; unmatched junction nucleotides: 5. The CDR3 nucleotides read TGTGCCACAATACTAGCGGGAGGATACGAGCAGTACTTC. It codes for CATILAGGYEQYF.

This clonotype was seen a few times. This chain joins TRBV5-1 and TRBJ2-6; D possibly uses TRBD1 or TRBD2 (5 bases each). This CDR3 comprises 15 residues. Deletions cut 7 bases from V and 0 bases from J, with 11 bases between. Germline V lookup: CDR1 SGHRS, CDR2 YFSETQ. The chain's CDR3 is CASAHGGSGANVLTF. The CDR3 region has the DNA TGCGCCAGCGCTCATGGGGGCTCTGGGGCCAACGTCCTGACTTTC.

This clonotype was observed a few times. This chain links TRBV7-3 with TRBJ1-1; a possible D gene is TRBD1 (5 bases). The V end lost 4 bases, the J end lost 5 bases, and 14 bases lay between the germline ends. Per the germline V gene, CDR1 is SGHTA and CDR2 is FQGTGA. The CDR3 is 14 residues long. The CDR3 DNA follows: TGTGCCAGCAGCTCTCAGGGATTCATGACTGAAGCTTTCTTT. It is translated as CASSSQGFMTEAFF.

Concerning this clonotype: A much larger clone differs from this one at a single base, so this may be a read error. The V gene is TRBV2, the J gene TRBJ2-1; D possibly corresponds to TRBD1 (6 bases). The J call is doubtful: the DNA matches TRBJ2-7 better. The length of the CDR3 is 13 residues. Per germline, CDR1 SNHLY and CDR2 FYNNEI. CDR3: CASSTYTGNEQYF. The CDR3, as DNA: TGTGCCAGCAGTACATACACAGGGAATGAGCAGTACTTC.

The chain joins TRBV5-6 to TRBJ2-5, with D uncertain. The germline V gene encodes CDR1 SGHDT and CDR2 YYEEEE. The V end was cut by 4 bases, the J end by 2 bases, with 9 bases between. The length of the CDR3 is 13 residues. The CDR3 coding sequence is TGTGCCAGCAGCCGCTTAAATCAAGAGACCCAGTACTTC. It encodes CASSRLNQETQYF.

This clonotype came up many times. CDR3 amino acids: CSPGDGTEAFF. In nucleotides, the CDR3 is TGCAGCCCCGGGGATGGCACTGAAGCTTTCTTT. The chain combines TRBV20-1 with TRBJ1-1; D gene unclear. Per germline, CDR1 DFQATT and CDR2 SNEGSKA (reference sequence). This CDR3 contains 11 residues.

This clonotype was found many times. The chain carries TRBV4-3 and TRBJ2-1; weak D call: TRBD2 (6 bases). The germline CDR1 and CDR2 sequences are LGHNA and YSLEER. The germline V and J ends were trimmed by 0 bases and 3 bases, with 12 bases remaining between them. The CDR3 loop spans 16 amino acids. This CDR3 is CASSQEVAAIYNEQFF. CDR3 nucleotides: TGCGCCAGCAGCCAAGAGGTAGCGGCGATCTACAATGAGCAGTTCTTC.

This clonotype was seen only a few times. The chain links TRBV5-1 to TRBJ1-2; the D gene is possibly TRBD1 (6 bases). The CDR3 contains 12 residues. CDR1 is SGHRS, CDR2 YFSETQ, per germline. Trimming left V 1 base short and J 8 bases short, with 9 bases between. The DNA of the CDR3 is TGCGCCAGCAGCTTGTCAGGGGTGGGCTACACCTTC. Translation: CASSLSGVGYTF.

This clonotype turned up a few times. This rearrangement joins TRBV18 to TRBJ1-1; unclear D gene. The CDR3 covers 13 residues. V gave up 3 bases and J gave up 0 bases, with 5 bases separating them. Germline V lookup: CDR1 KGHSH, CDR2 LQKENI. The CDR3 DNA reads TGTGCCAGCTCACCGTCGGTGAACACTGAAGCTTTCTTT. As protein: CASSPSVNTEAFF. Full variable domain (rest looked up from reference TRBV18 and TRBJ1-1): NAGVMQNPRHLVRRRGQEARLRCSPMKGHSHVYWYRQLPEEGLKFMVYLQKENIIDESGMPKERFSAEFPKEGPSILRIQQVVRGDSAAYFCASSPSVNTEAFFGQGTRLTVV.

Ten or more counts support this clonotype. The genes are TRBV7-2 and TRBJ1-4; D gene uncertain. The CDR3 is 14 amino acids. Trimming shortened V by 5 bases and J by 1 base, and 8 bases separated the two germline ends. In germline, CDR1 is SGHTA, CDR2 FQGNSA. This chain's CDR3 is CASSSGRTNEKLFF. The CDR3 coding sequence is TGTGCCAGCAGCAGCGGGCGAACTAATGAAAAACTGTTTTTT.

This clonotype was detected a few times. The chain has TRBV11-2 and TRBJ2-7, with D uncertain. CDR1 is SGHAT and CDR2 is FQNNGV in the germline V gene. This CDR3 spans 14 amino acids. V was clipped by 2 bases and J by 1 base, with 9 bases between them. The CDR3 protein is CASSLMAGSYEQYF. The DNA for the CDR3 is TGTGCCAGCAGCTTAATGGCCGGTTCCTACGAGCAGTACTTC.

This clonotype was observed a handful of times. The rearrangement links TRBV5-1 to TRBJ2-3; no reliable D call. V lost 0 bases and J 5 bases, leaving 10 bases between the germline ends. The CDR3 is 14 residues long. Germline V CDR1 and CDR2: SGHRS, YFSETQ. The CDR3 coding sequence is TGCGCCAGCAGCTTGGCCTCCCTCGAAGATACGCAGTATTTT. Translating it yields CASSLASLEDTQYF.

The rearrangement links TRBV2 to TRBJ2-5; D remains ambiguous. V lost 9 bases and J lost 2, with 4 bases in between. This CDR3 contains 10 residues. Germline CDR1 is SNHLY and CDR2 is FYNNEI. The CDR3 DNA reads as TGTGCCAGTCGGCAAGAGACCCAGTACTTC. Its translation: CASRQETQYF.

This rearrangement joins TRBV6-1 to TRBJ2-3; the match to TRBD1 covers 9 bases. Trimming removed 6 bases from V and 4 bases from J; junction bases left unmatched: 2. The CDR3 loop spans 13 amino acids. Germline V gene lookup returns CDR1 MNHNS and CDR2 SASEGT. CDR3 sequence (DNA): TGTGCCAGCAGACGGACAGGGGCAGATACGCAGTATTTT. It translates to CASRRTGADTQYF.

At least ten counts were recorded for this clonotype. The chain has TRBV7-2 and TRBJ2-3; TRBD2 aligns across 7 bases. Germline V CDR1 and CDR2: SGHTA, FQGNSA. Germline trimming cut 1 base from V and 5 bases from J; bases unmatched to any gene: 9. This CDR3 is 16 amino acids long. The CDR3 nucleotides read TGTGCCAGCAGCTTAGGGGCAGGGAGGGTCGGAGATACGCAGTATTTT. Its protein product is CASSLGAGRVGDTQYF.